This is a list of T cell receptor beta chains from one sample in a study of T cells in Graves' hyperthyroidism and ophthalmopathy. TCRdb redid the calling of the multiplex PCR reads with MiXCR, one entry per CDR3 protein. The sample has 600,000 or so distinct CDR3 sequences, 14% seen once; the top ten hold over 6%. The material sequenced was blood. The source is a woman between 18 and 29 years old with Graves' ophthalmopathy. Each CDR3 is given with its conserved first and last residue. D genes are given only for firm matches. Only part of the rows carry a size: once, few, many, or a class if the clone is expanded.

CASSYRDSGANVLTF TGTGCCAGCAGTTACAGGGACTCTGGGGCCAACGTCCTGACTTTC TRBV6-2/TRBV6-3 NA TRBJ2-6 many
CASTAGLAGGVQAYEQYF TGTGCCAGCACCGCGGGACTAGCGGGAGGGGTGCAAGCCTACGAGCAGTACTTC TRBV2 TRBD2 TRBJ2-7 many
CASKRDRGLYNEQFF TGTGCCAGCAAGAGGGACAGGGGGCTGTACAATGAGCAGTTCTTC TRBV2 TRBD1 TRBJ2-1 many
CASSRGGLDTQYF TGTGCCAGCAGCCGAGGGGGACTGGATACGCAGTATTTT TRBV11-1 NA TRBJ2-3 many
CASSQGRVRAFF TGTGCCAGCAGCCAAGGGAGGGTGCGGGCTTTCTTT TRBV3-1 NA TRBJ1-1 many
CASSPPDRVTGELFF TGTGCCAGCAGCCCACCGGACAGGGTCACCGGGGAGCTGTTTTTT TRBV3-1 TRBD1 TRBJ2-2 NA
CASRQGFTWDEQFF TGTGCCAGCAGACAGGGTTTTACTTGGGATGAGCAGTTCTTC TRBV28 NA TRBJ2-1 many
CASSFMGADTQYF TGTGCCAGCAGCTTCATGGGAGCGGATACGCAGTATTTT TRBV7-3 NA TRBJ2-3 NA
CASNALGTSGTDTQYF TGTGCCAGTAATGCGTTGGGGACTAGCGGGACAGATACGCAGTATTTT TRBV19 TRBD2 TRBJ2-3 few
CASSLQGLANTGELFF TGTGCCAGCAGTCTTCAGGGACTAGCGAACACCGGGGAGCTGTTTTTT TRBV12-3/TRBV12-4 TRBD2 TRBJ2-2 many
CASSQVLAGELFF TGCGCCAGCAGCCAAGTTTTGGCCGGGGAGCTGTTTTTT TRBV5-1 NA TRBJ2-2 NA
CASSADLGNTIYF TGTGCCAGCAGCGCGGACCTGGGTAACACCATATATTTT TRBV13 NA TRBJ1-3 NA
CASEPGLAGGVRGEQYF TGTGCCAGCGAACCGGGACTAGCGGGAGGTGTTCGTGGCGAGCAGTACTTC TRBV7-6 TRBD2 TRBJ2-7 few
CASSPDRDLTGELFF TGTGCCAGCAGCCCGGACAGGGACCTCACCGGGGAGCTGTTTTTT TRBV7-3 TRBD1 TRBJ2-2 few